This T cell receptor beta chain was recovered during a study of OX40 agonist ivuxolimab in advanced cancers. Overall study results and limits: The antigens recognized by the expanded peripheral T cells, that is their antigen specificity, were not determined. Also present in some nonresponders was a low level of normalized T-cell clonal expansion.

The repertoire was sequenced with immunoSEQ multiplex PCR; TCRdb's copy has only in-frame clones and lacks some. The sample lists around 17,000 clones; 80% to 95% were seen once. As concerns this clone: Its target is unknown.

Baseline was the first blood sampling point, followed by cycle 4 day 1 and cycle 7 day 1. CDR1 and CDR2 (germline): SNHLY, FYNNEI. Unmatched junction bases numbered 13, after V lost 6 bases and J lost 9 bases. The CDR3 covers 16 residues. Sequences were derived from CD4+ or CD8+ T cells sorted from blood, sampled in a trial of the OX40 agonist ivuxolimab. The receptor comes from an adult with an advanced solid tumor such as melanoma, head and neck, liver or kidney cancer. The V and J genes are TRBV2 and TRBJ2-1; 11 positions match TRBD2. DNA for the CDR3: TGTGCCAGCAGGCTGCCGGGACTAGCGGTGGTAGTTGAGCAGTTCTTC. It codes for CASRLPGLAVVVEQFF. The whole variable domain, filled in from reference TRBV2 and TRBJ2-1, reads EPEVTQTPSHQVTQMGQEVILRCVPISNHLYFYWYRQILGQKVEFLVSFYNNEISEKSEIFDDQFSVERPDGSNFTLKIRSTKLEDSAMYFCASRLPGLAVVVEQFFGPGTRLTVL.